This T cell receptor beta chain was found in a study of beta chain features in type 1 diabetes. Study background: Patients did not differ from healthy donors in age, gender or cell yield. Study-level points and caveats: Among type 1 diabetes patients, VDJ junctions had fewer insertions and more deletions. Shorter TCRB CDR3s, moderately but significantly so, were found in Type 1 diabetes patients in all four CD4+ subsets. PCR might preferentially amplify shorter templates, equally in patients and controls.

The entirety of the isolated RNA underwent reverse transcription, so expressed TCRB transcripts were sequenced. About 960,000 reads, on average, came from each of the stem cell-like memory T cell samples. Data came from immunoSEQ multiplex PCR; TCRdb stores just in-frame clones and leaves some out. The sample comprises over 20,000 clones, about 58% of which are singletons, and under 0.4% rests with the top ten. Per germline, CDR1 MNHEY and CDR2 SMNVEV (reference sequence). The CDR3 contains 15 residues. With V trimmed by 5 bases and J by 5 bases, 7 bases remained unmatched. A remark on this clone: Its target is unknown.

The receptor comes from a man aged 18 to 29 with type 1 diabetes. This chain connects TRBV27 to TRBJ2-2, with 8 bases fitting TRBD1. Sequenced sample: stem cell memory CD4+ T cells from blood. The CDR3, as DNA: TGTGCCAGCAGTGCGGACAGGGTCTGGACCGGGGAGCTGTTTTTT. This encodes CASSADRVWTGELFF.